This TCR beta chain was obtained from a study of graft-versus-host responses after intestinal transplantation. Study in general: The study gave all recipients anti-thymocyte globulin induction, then tacrolimus and steroids for 2 to 3 years. Study results and caveats: Allograft clonal ratios (graft-versus-host to host-versus-graft) were high in patients who had graft-donor T cell macrochimerism.

The method was immunoSEQ multiplex PCR; TCRdb's version includes in-frame clones alone and lacks a portion of them. The sample carries 8,000 or so clones, roughly 30% recorded once. Plating combined roughly 200,000 CFSE-labeled responder cells with roughly 200,000 irradiated, violet-dye-labeled stimulator cells. Post-reaction sorting isolated proliferating CFSE-low CD3+CD4+ and CD3+CD8+ responders. Here the sequenced sample was alloreactive CD8+ T cells from a mixed lymphocyte reaction culture, taken before intestinal transplant. Subset denoted: CFSE-low proliferating T cells sorted from approximately six-day pre-transplant mixed lymphocyte reaction (GvH or HvG direction). The TCR comes from a human patient who received an intestinal transplant.

The CDR3 here is CASSLVDTGVMNTEAFF. The CDR3 DNA follows: TGTGCCAGCAGCTTAGTGGACACAGGGGTAATGAACACTGAAGCTTTCTTT. V usage is TRBV11-2 and J usage is TRBJ1-1; 7 nucleotides align to TRBD1. The CDR3 runs 17 residues. Germline V gene sequence: CDR1 SGHAT, CDR2 FQNNGV. V dropped 1 base and J dropped 0; count of bases not matched to a gene: 8.